Presented here are 14 T cell receptor beta chains from one specimen sequenced in a study of blood T cells in healthy people across ages. Together with a sample-barcoded 5' primer, a J-beta primer mix was included in a second PCR lasting roughly 6 to 12 cycles. TCRdb redid the calling of the 5' RACE reads with MiXCR, one entry per CDR3 protein. The data hold about 830,000 distinct CDR3 sequences, with about three fifths observed a single time. Sequenced sample: blood. These receptors came from a man aged 30 to 39 in good health.

This chain joins TRBV10-3 and TRBJ2-6; D not resolved. Trimming took 10 bases from V and 0 from J, leaving 10 bases between them. This CDR3 contains 14 residues. The germline gives CDR1 ENHRY, CDR2 SYGVKD. CDR3 amino acids: CATPESSGANVLTF. DNA of the CDR3: TGTGCCACCCCGGAAAGCTCTGGGGCCAACGTCCTGACTTTC.

This chain links TRBV10-3 with TRBJ2-1, with a possible D match to TRBD2 (5 bases). Germline-derived CDR1 and CDR2 are ENHRY and SYGVKD. CDR3 length: 16 amino acids. Trimming left V 4 bases short and J 7 bases short, with 20 bases between. In DNA form, the CDR3 reads TGTGCCATCAGTGTAACCATCGAGGGTCAGTTTAATGAGCAGTTCTTC. Its translation is CAISVTIEGQFNEQFF.

This rearrangement joins TRBV30 to TRBJ2-3, with D tentatively TRBD1 or TRBD2 (5 bases each). There are 12 residues in the CDR3. Per the germline V gene, CDR1 is GTSNPN and CDR2 is SVGIG (reference sequence). V gave up 8 bases and J gave up 4 bases, with 13 bases separating them. As DNA, the CDR3 is TGTGCCGGGACGATCACGGCAGATACGCAGTATTTT. Residues: CAGTITADTQYF.

This clonotype was counted only a few times. The CDR3 loop reads CASSLGHSPLHF. The CDR3 coding sequence is TGTGCCAGCAGCTTGGGACATTCACCCCTCCACTTT. The chain employs TRBV7-9 and TRBJ1-6; a weak D match, TRBD1 (5 bases). Germline CDR1 SEHNR, CDR2 FQNEAQ (reference sequence). The CDR3 is 12 amino acids. Trimming cost V 3 bases and J 8 bases, with 5 bases left between them.

The chain links TRBV11-2 to TRBJ2-3; D gene ambiguous. Looked up from germline, CDR1 is SGHAT and CDR2 is FQNNGV. V dropped 3 bases and J dropped 0 bases, with 10 bases sitting between them. This CDR3 has 15 residues. As DNA, the CDR3 is TGTGCCAGCAGCTTGAACTCCCTTAGCACAGATACGCAGTATTTT. This sequence encodes CASSLNSLSTDTQYF.

V gene TRBV18 combines with J gene TRBJ1-2; D remains unclear. The CDR3 spans 15 residues. Trimming stripped 3 bases from V and 3 bases from J, with 14 bases between. The V gene's germline CDR1 is KGHSH and CDR2 LQKENI. Here the CDR3 DNA reads TGTGCCAGCTCACCTCAGCCTTTTCTCGACTATGGCTACACCTTC. Its protein product is CASSPQPFLDYGYTF.

V gene TRBV2 combines with J gene TRBJ2-1, with 7 bases identical to TRBD2. V trimming: 5 bases; J trimming: 8 bases; junction bases outside the gene matches: 15. There are 16 residues in the CDR3. Germline V gene sequence: CDR1 SNHLY, CDR2 FYNNEI. Here the CDR3 reads CASSWGLVAGGYEQFF. DNA of the CDR3: TGTGCCAGCAGTTGGGGTTTGGTAGCGGGCGGGTATGAGCAGTTCTTC.

This chain links TRBV6-8 with TRBJ2-3; 14 positions agree with TRBD2. This CDR3 region has 21 residues. From germline, CDR1 is MNHGY and CDR2 SAAAGT. V shed 2 bases and J 0 bases; nucleotides not matched to a gene: 13. CDR3 DNA: TGTGCCAGCAGTTACAGAACGAGGACTAGCGGGGGGCCCTCTAGCACAGATACGCAGTATTTT. Translated, it gives CASSYRTRTSGGPSSTDTQYF.

Details on this clonotype: Possible read error: a much larger clone is one base away. This chain uses TRBV15 with TRBJ1-6; TRBD1 agrees at 7 bases. J was trimmed by 5 bases and V by 3 bases; bases with no gene match: 4. The CDR3 runs to 15 residues. Germline CDR1 reads LNHNV; CDR2 reads YYDKDF (reference sequence). CDR3 coding DNA: TGTGCCACCAGCAGTGATACAGGGGATAATTCACCCCTCCACTTT. This sequence encodes CATSSDTGDNSPLHF.

The rearrangement joins TRBV6-5 to TRBJ2-1, with 15 positions matching TRBD2. The end of the DNA fits TRBJ2-7 better, so the J call may be wrong. The CDR3 contains 16 residues. Germline CDR1 is MNHEY and CDR2 is SVGAGI. Here the CDR3 DNA reads TGTGCCAGCAGTTACGGGACTAGCGGGGGGTACAATGAGCAGTACTTC. It encodes CASSYGTSGGYNEQYF.

This chain links TRBV27 with TRBJ2-5, with 10 bases matching TRBD1. Germline CDR1 reads MNHEY; CDR2 reads SMNVEV (reference sequence). Trimming cost V 9 bases and J 5 bases; bases outside gene matches: 6. The CDR3 has 13 residues. The CDR3 sequence is CASARDRGETQYF. CDR3 DNA: TGTGCCAGTGCCAGGGACAGGGGTGAGACCCAGTACTTC.

Concerning this clonotype itself: Germline is not matched at one junction end, which may reflect a read error. The V call is TRBV29-1, the J call TRBJ2-6; a weak D match, TRBD1 (5 bases). The CDR3 extends over 12 amino acids. Germline assignment: CDR1 SQVTM and CDR2 ANQGSEA. The CDR3 region is CSVNSGANVQTF. The CDR3 nucleotides read TGCAGCGTTAACTCTGGGGCCAACGTCCAGACTTTC.

About this clonotype itself: One junction end disagrees with the germline gene, perhaps due to a read error. The chain recombines TRBV20-1 with TRBJ2-2; possibly TRBD1 or TRBD2 for D (5 bases each). The germline V gene encodes CDR1 DFQATT and CDR2 SNEGSKA (reference sequence). CDR3 size: 12 residues. The CDR3 DNA sequence: TGCAGTGCGGGAGCTGGGACCGGGGAGCCGTTTTTT. As protein: CSAGAGTGEPFF.

The chain recombines TRBV20-1 with TRBJ2-4; unclear D gene. The CDR3 covers 14 residues. The V gene's germline CDR1 is DFQATT and CDR2 SNEGSKA (reference sequence). Trimming shortened V by 1 base and J by 3 bases, and 10 bases separated the two germline ends. The CDR3 here is CSARGDRGKNIQYF. The DNA for the CDR3 is TGCAGTGCTAGAGGAGATCGTGGCAAAAACATTCAGTACTTC.